A single sample gave rise to the 24 T cell receptor delta chains below, sequenced in a study of gamma-delta chains in newborns, infants, children. TCRdb re-called the reads through CATT. The sample contains about 4,900 delta-chain clones, roughly 3.5% of which appear only once. The sequencing sample was made of blood. The receptors originated from a child who was a newborn, infant or young child, either healthy, febrile or measles-vaccinated (not recorded which).

This clone has more than one count but fewer than ten. The TCRdb protein, from a much larger clone, departs from this DNA's translation at residue 13, likely by read error; the protein shown derives from the DNA. The chain employs TRDV1 and TRDJ1, with TRDD3 identical over 7 bases. V lost 7 bases to trimming and J lost 3 bases; unmatched junction nucleotides: 20. CDR3 length: 18 amino acids. The V gene's germline CDR1 is TSWWSYY and CDR2 QGS. The CDR3 region has the DNA TGTGCTCTTGACGGGGGGTGGTTTGGGGGAGTGTACGCCGATAAACTCATCTTT. Residues: CALDGGWFGGVYADKLIF.

In regard to this clone: This likely traces to a read error, being one base from a far larger clone. This specimen includes other DNA sequences encoding the same CDR3. This chain links TRDV1 with TRDJ3; 10 nucleotides align to TRDD3. Germline-derived CDR1 and CDR2 are TSWWSYY and QGS. This CDR3 has 24 amino acids. The CDR3 nucleotides are TGTGCCCTTGGGGAACGCCGGAGGTACTGGGGGATTCGGGATCGACCCTGGGACACCCGACAGATGTTTTTC. Translating it yields CALGERRRYWGIRDRPWDTRQMFF.

The table lists this clone with a few counts. A much more abundant neighbour one base away suggests this may be a read error. The sample holds other DNA sequences that translate to the same CDR3. The chain recombines TRDV2 with TRDJ3; 9 nucleotides align to TRDD3. This CDR3 comprises 20 residues. CDR1 is GEAIGNYY and CDR2 is EKD in the germline V gene. CDR3 amino acids: CACDTGGLGDYAWDTRQMFF. CDR3 DNA: TGTGCCTGTGACACCGGAGGACTGGGGGACTACGCCTGGGACACTCGACAGATGTTTTTC.

This clone was recorded a few times. This DNA's translation and the protein TCRdb lists, from a much larger clone, do not match at residue 10, likely due to a read error; the protein shown is translated from the DNA. The genes are TRDV2 and TRDJ3; 8 nucleotides align to TRDD3. Germline CDR1 GEAIGNYY, CDR2 EKD. CDR3 length: 19 residues. V shed 2 bases and J 0 bases; nucleotides not matched to a gene: 8. The CDR3 loop is CACDKYWGAISWDTRQMFF. CDR3 bases: TGTGCCTGTGACAAGTACTGGGGGGCGATCTCCTGGGACACCCGACAGATGTTTTTC.

This clone occurred a few times. A read error may be the cause here, since a much bigger clone is one base away. Other DNA sequences in this specimen translate into the identical CDR3. The gene calls are TRDV1 and TRDJ1, with 9 bases aligning to TRDD2. The CDR3 runs 21 residues. CDR1 and CDR2 from the germline V gene are TSWWSYY and QGS. The CDR3 reads CALGEPPSYLYYGLYTDKLIF. CDR3 DNA sequence: TGCGCTCTTGGGGAACCACCTTCCTACTTGTATTACGGACTGTACACCGATAAACTCATCTTT.

This clone was picked up a small number of times. A much bigger clone sits one base away, suggesting this may be a read error. The same CDR3 can be traced to other DNA sequences in this sample. This sequence joins TRDV1 and TRDJ1, with TRDD3 matching 8 bases. CDR3 size: 19 residues. Per germline, CDR1 TSWWSYY and CDR2 QGS. CDR3 nucleotide sequence: TGCGCTCTTGGGGAAGCGGGGGTACTGGGGGCTATGTACACCGATAAACTCATCTTT. Protein product: CALGEAGVLGAMYTDKLIF.

This clone was detected a few times. The likely explanation is a read error, given a far larger clone one base away. The rearrangement uses TRDV1 and TRDJ2; 8 bases are shared with TRDD3. The CDR3 totals 23 residues. Germline CDR1 TSWWSYY, CDR2 QGS. Trimming took 1 base from V and 6 from J; bases not matched to a gene: 28. DNA of the CDR3: TGTGCTCTTGGGGAACCTTCCTCAACACTACCATACTGGGGGGTAGGGGGAGCAGCACAACTCTTCTTT. Protein sequence: CALGEPSSTLPYWGVGGAAQLFF.

This clone was observed a few times. The V and J genes are TRDV2 and TRDJ3; TRDD3 matches at 7 bases. CDR3 length equals 17 residues. The V segment lost 0 bases and the J segment 0 bases; nucleotides outside the gene matches: 1. Germline lookup yields CDR1 GEAIGNYY and CDR2 EKD. Here the CDR3 reads CACDTWGSSWDTRQMFF. Here the CDR3 DNA reads TGTGCCTGTGACACCTGGGGGAGCTCCTGGGACACCCGACAGATGTTTTTC.

V and J are TRDV2 and TRDJ3; D remains ambiguous. The CDR3 consists of 17 residues. CDR1 GEAIGNYY and CDR2 EKD come from the germline V gene. V lost 3 bases and J lost 6, with 17 bases in between. The CDR3 DNA follows: TGTGCCTGTGACCCTTTTTCGGCTACCTTGGACACCCGACAGATGTTTTTC. As protein: CACDPFSATLDTRQMFF.

Remarks on this clone: This likely reflects a read error, since a far larger clone is one base away. The rearrangement uses TRDV1 and TRDJ3; 13 positions match TRDD3. CDR3 size: 23 residues. V lost 0 bases, J lost 1 base, and 12 bases stayed unmatched. Germline lookup yields CDR1 TSWWSYY and CDR2 QGS. The CDR3 nucleotides read TGTGCTCTTGGGGAACTACCCCCCGGTAGACTGGGGGATACGTCCTGGGACACCCGACAGATGTTTTTC. Its translation: CALGELPPGRLGDTSWDTRQMFF.

On this clone itself: A much larger clone differs by one base, so this may be a read error. Other DNA sequences in the sample encode the same CDR3. The chain couples TRDV1 to TRDJ1; 9 bases are shared with TRDD3. This CDR3 comprises 14 residues. V gave up 6 bases and J gave up 7 bases; unmatched junction bases: 9. Per the germline V gene, CDR1 is TSWWSYY and CDR2 is QGS. The chain's CDR3 is CALGKGGYRGKLIF. The CDR3 DNA is TGTGCTCTTGGAAAGGGGGGATACAGGGGTAAACTCATCTTT.

With respect to this clone: A read error likely explains this, since a far larger clone differs by one base. CDR3 in DNA: TGTGCCTGTGACACCGGGTCGCACGGGGGGAGACTTTACTCCTGGGACACCCTACAGATGTTTTTC. Amino acid sequence: CACDTGSHGGRLYSWDTLQMFF. The gene calls are TRDV2 and TRDJ3, with D tentatively TRDD3 (6 bases). Germline V gives CDR1 GEAIGNYY, CDR2 EKD. This CDR3 comprises 22 residues.

In regard to this clone: With a far larger clone one base away, a read error is the likely cause. This specimen includes other DNA sequences encoding the same CDR3. The chain combines TRDV1 with TRDJ1; 8 positions match TRDD3. Germline V gives CDR1 TSWWSYY, CDR2 QGS. CDR3 length: 17 amino acids. Trimming took 5 bases from V and 0 from J; bases not matched to a gene: 11. CDR3 DNA: TGTGCTCTTGGGATTCCTCCGTATGGGGGATACACCGATAAACTCATCTTT. This gives the protein CALGIPPYGGYTDKLIF.

This clone was observed a few times. A much larger clone sits a single nucleotide away, making a read error possible. This chain joins TRDV1 and TRDJ1; 13 bases line up with TRDD3. The CDR3 consists of 22 residues. Germline V CDR1 and CDR2: TSWWSYY, QGS. After removal of 4 bases from V and 3 bases from J, the junction contained 23 bases not matched to a gene. The CDR3 reads CALGAPSPSTGGYAWGADKLIF. CDR3 coding DNA: TGTGCTCTTGGGGCCCCTTCCCCTTCTACTGGGGGATACGCATGGGGGGCCGATAAACTCATCTTT.

Turning to this clone: TCRdb's protein, taken from a much larger clone, differs from this DNA's translation at residue 12, likely owing to a read error; the protein displayed comes from the DNA. The chain links TRDV1 to TRDJ1; 8 nucleotides align to TRDD3. Per germline, CDR1 TSWWSYY and CDR2 QGS. There are 16 residues in the CDR3. As DNA, the CDR3 is TGTGCTCTTGGGGAATGCTGTACTGGGGGCACCGGTAAACTCATCTTT. Its protein product is CALGECCTGGTGKLIF.

For this clone: A single base separates this from a much larger clone, so it may be a read error. This CDR3 is also generated by other DNA sequences in the sample. The chain links TRDV1 to TRDJ1, with TRDD3 as a possible D gene (8 bases). This CDR3 has 17 residues. The germline gives CDR1 TSWWSYY, CDR2 QGS. In DNA form, the CDR3 reads TGTGCTCTTGGGGAACTCTGCCCTTCCTTGTCGGGGGATAAGCTCATCTTT. It translates to CALGELCPSLSGDKLIF.

The V and J genes are TRDV2 and TRDJ1; the D is unclear. The CDR3 contains 15 residues. V was clipped by 0 bases and J by 0 bases, with 10 bases between them. Germline CDR1 is GEAIGNYY and CDR2 is EKD. The CDR3, as DNA: TGTGCCTGTGACACCGTGGGCGTTTACACCGATAAACTCATCTTT. Its protein is CACDTVGVYTDKLIF.

By share of the sample, this clone is large. At the DNA level, this CDR3 is encoded by other sequences in the same sample as well. This rearrangement joins TRDV1 to TRDJ3; 8 nucleotides align to TRDD3. This CDR3 region has 17 residues. Germline V lookup: CDR1 TSWWSYY, CDR2 QGS. The V segment lost 1 base and the J segment 5 bases; nucleotides outside the gene matches: 4. The DNA of the CDR3 is TGTGCTCTTGGGGAACAGTGGGGGATCCGGGACACCCGACAGATGTTTTTC. It codes for CALGEQWGIRDTRQMFF.

This clone turned up a few times. Just one base apart from a much larger clone, this may be a read error. Other nucleotide sequences in the sample specify the same CDR3. This sequence joins TRDV1 and TRDJ1; 12 bases are a match to TRDD3. Unmatched junction bases numbered 6, after V lost 2 bases and J lost 5 bases. This CDR3 contains 16 residues. The germline V gene encodes CDR1 TSWWSYY and CDR2 QGS. Here the CDR3 DNA reads TGTGCTCTTGGGGAATCGAAACTGGGGGATACTGATAAACTCATCTTT. This codes for CALGESKLGDTDKLIF.

The sample holds a few counts of this clone. Given a far larger clone just one base away, this is likely a sequencing read error. Other DNA sequences in this specimen translate into the identical CDR3. V usage is TRDV1 and J usage is TRDJ1; 7 positions agree with TRDD3. Germline V CDR1 and CDR2: TSWWSYY, QGS. Losses at the gene ends were 5 bases for V and 0 bases for J; bases not matched to a gene: 12. CDR3 size: 17 residues. CDR3 protein: CALGIPPYGGYTDKLIF. Written as DNA, the CDR3 is TGTGCTCTTGGGATTCCCCCGTACGGGGGATACACCGATAAACTCATCTTT.

This clone occurred a few times. The protein held in TCRdb is that of a much larger clone and does not match this DNA's translation at residue 13, likely because of a read error; the protein shown is translated from the DNA. This chain joins TRDV1 and TRDJ1; 7 positions agree with TRDD3. Germline-derived CDR1 and CDR2 are TSWWSYY and QGS. CDR3 length equals 20 residues. V was pared by 7 bases and J by 0 bases, with 23 bases of the junction left unmatched. CDR3 bases: TGTGCTCTTGACCCCCTCGGTAGTACGACCACTGGGGAGTACACCGATAAACTCATCTTT. It is translated as CALDPLGSTTTGEYTDKLIF.

Within the sample, this clone is medium-sized. Within the sample, other DNA sequences also encode this same CDR3. This sequence joins TRDV1 and TRDJ1, with D tentatively TRDD2 (9 bases). Between the trimmed V and J ends, which lost 0 bases and 0 bases, there was a span of 35 bases. This CDR3 is built from 24 residues. The V gene's germline CDR1 is TSWWSYY and CDR2 QGS. CDR3 protein: CALGELKGPSYEGYAQAYTDKLIF. The CDR3 DNA is TGTGCTCTTGGGGAACTAAAGGGGCCTTCCTACGAGGGATACGCCCAGGCGTACACCGATAAACTCATCTTT.

In regard to this clone: The translation of this DNA and the TCRdb protein of a much larger clone differ at residue 4, probably owing to a read error; the protein shown here is translated from the DNA. This sequence joins TRDV2 and TRDJ3; 12 bases are a match to TRDD3. The J segment lost 0 bases and the V segment lost 5 bases, leaving 4 bases of the junction unmatched. From germline, CDR1 is GEAIGNYY and CDR2 EKD. This CDR3 spans 18 amino acids. The CDR3 protein is CACGTGGYRSWDTRQMFF. The DNA for the CDR3 is TGTGCCTGTGGCACTGGGGGATACCGCTCCTGGGACACCCGACAGATGTTTTTC.

This clone was observed a handful of times. Given a much more abundant clone one base away, this may be a read error. This specimen includes other DNA sequences encoding the same CDR3. The CDR3 coding sequence is TGTGCCCTTGGGGAAGTACTGGGGGACTTCTCCTGGGACACCCGACAGATGTTTTTC. Residues: CALGEVLGDFSWDTRQMFF. J is TRDJ3 and V is TRDV1; 9 bases align to TRDD3. Per the germline V gene, CDR1 is TSWWSYY and CDR2 is QGS. There are 19 residues in the CDR3.